The clone carrying this TCR beta chain was seen once. This CDR3 region has 16 residues. V shed 2 bases, J shed 0 bases, and the junction held 7 bases outside the gene matches. Germline-derived CDR1 and CDR2 are MNHEY and SVGAGI. This sample was taken from a study of T cell responses to AZD1222 COVID-19 vaccine. Pooling of second doses given at about 4 or about 12 weeks was done. Method: immunoSEQ multiplex PCR; TCRdb's copy keeps in-frame clones and lacks some. The sample has fewer than 150,000 clones; about 89% are singletons. The clonotype comes from an adult who received the AZD1222 COVID-19 vaccine. The chain joins TRBV6-5 to TRBJ2-7, with 7 nucleotides matching TRBD1. The sequences come from peripheral blood, collected 28 days after the second AZD1222 dose. The CDR3 here is CASSYPDRAYSYEQYF. The CDR3 nucleotides are TGTGCCAGCAGTTACCCCGACAGGGCCTACTCCTACGAGCAGTACTTC.